The rows below give T cell receptor beta chains drawn from one sample of a study of T cell therapy after organ transplantation. The antigens these receptors bind are not known. Repertoires were generated with immunoSEQ multiplex PCR, while TCRdb's copy carries only in-frame clones and drops some. Of approximately 20,000 clones listed, about four fifths are singletons. The sequencing here drew on CD8+ T cells from blood, taken after autologous CMV-specific T cell therapy. Receptor source: a human patient who had received a solid organ transplant and had CMV disease. Some of the T cells might come from the graft donor. Both conserved end residues are part of each CDR3.

v_call	cdr3_length	j_call	cdr3_aa
TRBV29-1	13	TRBJ2-7	CSVEQGGGYEQYF
TRBV13	13	TRBJ2-1	CASSFMGGNEQFF
TRBV6-5	16	TRBJ2-7	CASSYSIGSLAYEQYF
TRBV4-3	17	TRBJ2-2	CASSQAPGLANTGELFF
TRBV19	14	TRBJ2-7	CASGTRQGAYEQYF
TRBV27	14	TRBJ1-2	CASRIDSTNYGYTF
TRBV11-1	15	TRBJ2-7	CASSLGRGPRYEQYF
TRBV27	14	TRBJ2-1	CASSLGGTYNEQFF
TRBV4-1	17	TRBJ2-1	CASSQDERLSSYNEQFF
TRBV29-1	13	TRBJ1-1	CSVDGQGRTEAFF
TRBV25-1	14	TRBJ1-1	CASSDMGRSTEAFF
TRBV25-1	16	TRBJ2-1	CASSARDSSSYNEQFF
TRBV7-2	15	TRBJ2-3	CASSLANQGWDTQYF
TRBV18	17	TRBJ1-5	CASSPMSRQGGNQPQHF
TRBV13	17	TRBJ2-5	CASSLGTSGRYQETQYF
TRBV13	16	TRBJ2-2	CASSLTGRGLAGELFF
TRBV4-2	15	TRBJ1-5	CASSLQGFSNQPQHF
TRBV29-1	12	TRBJ1-1	CSVSGGLFEAFF
TRBV27	14	TRBJ2-2	CASTPGGSPGELFF
TRBV9	12	TRBJ1-2	CASSPRGGGYTF
TRBV30	12	TRBJ2-1	CAWTEGRGEQFF
TRBV9	13	TRBJ1-2	CASRASSGDGYTF
TRBV29-1	13	TRBJ1-2	CSVEATGNYGYTF
TRBV10-3	14	TRBJ1-2	CATRTGETNYGYTF
TRBV2	14	TRBJ1-2	CASSESPEGYGYTF
TRBV25-1	14	TRBJ2-7	CASSEWVRGHEQYF
TRBV4-2	14	TRBJ2-3	CASSQAGTEDTQYF
TRBV5-1	18	TRBJ1-5	CASSTLKQGRDHNQPQHF
TRBV5-1	18	TRBJ2-2	CASSFTAGGPTNTGELFF
TRBV11-2	17	TRBJ1-5	CASSLDGTGYSNQPQHF
TRBV19	15	TRBJ2-7	CASSDDVAGPYEQYF
TRBV6-6	13	TRBJ1-2	CASSTGTGDGYTF
TRBV18	14	TRBJ1-1	CASSPDRVYSEAFF
TRBV7-9	15	TRBJ2-5	CASSQDRVAVETQYF
TRBV7-9	16	TRBJ2-1	CASSPRDLRPYNEQFF
TRBV7-9	15	TRBJ1-1	CASSWTGFEDTEAFF
TRBV4-3	13	TRBJ1-1	CASSLTENTEAFF
TRBV27	18	TRBJ2-1	CASSPFPGPRTGDNEQFF
TRBV2	15	TRBJ1-2	CASQVRAGSDYGYTF
TRBV12-5	13	TRBJ2-1	CASVNSGESEQFF
TRBV11-2	15	TRBJ2-3	CASSLERLAPDTQYF
TRBV19	15	TRBJ1-1	CASSVMAVMNTEAFF
TRBV10-1	13	TRBJ1-2	CASSEGHNYGYTF
TRBV6-1	15	TRBJ1-1	CASSPLGGASTEAFF
TRBV6-4	16	TRBJ1-1	CASTACGGERNTEAFF
TRBV4-2	13	TRBJ1-2	CASSQDFEGVDTF
TRBV29-1	12	TRBJ1-2	CSAAQGLYGYTF
TRBV30	13	TRBJ2-7	CAWSPGQGNEQYF
TRBV12-5	15	TRBJ2-2	CARDSRKLSTGELFF
TRBV13	16	TRBJ2-2	CASSRYGTEYTGELFF
TRBV11-2	15	TRBJ2-3	CASRPLAGAPVGQYF
TRBV4-3	18	TRBJ1-6	CASSQDRAEAGDNSPLHF
TRBV4-2	17	TRBJ1-4	CASSQDEFRTGAEKLFF
TRBV13	17	TRBJ2-1	CASSLAGGGPLSSEQFF
TRBV4-1	16	TRBJ1-2	CASSQDLGRTSYGYTF